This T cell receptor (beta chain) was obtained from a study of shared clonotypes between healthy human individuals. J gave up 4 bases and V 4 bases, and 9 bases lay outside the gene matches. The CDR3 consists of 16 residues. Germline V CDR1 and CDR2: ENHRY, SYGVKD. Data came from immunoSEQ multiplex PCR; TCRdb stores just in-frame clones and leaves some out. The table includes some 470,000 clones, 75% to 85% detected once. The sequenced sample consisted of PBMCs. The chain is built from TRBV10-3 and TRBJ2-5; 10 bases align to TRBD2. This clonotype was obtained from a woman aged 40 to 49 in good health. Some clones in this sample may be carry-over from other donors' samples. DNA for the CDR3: TGTGCCATCAGTGTTCGGTCTAGCGGGAGAGGAGAGACCCAGTACTTC. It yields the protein CAISVRSSGRGETQYF.